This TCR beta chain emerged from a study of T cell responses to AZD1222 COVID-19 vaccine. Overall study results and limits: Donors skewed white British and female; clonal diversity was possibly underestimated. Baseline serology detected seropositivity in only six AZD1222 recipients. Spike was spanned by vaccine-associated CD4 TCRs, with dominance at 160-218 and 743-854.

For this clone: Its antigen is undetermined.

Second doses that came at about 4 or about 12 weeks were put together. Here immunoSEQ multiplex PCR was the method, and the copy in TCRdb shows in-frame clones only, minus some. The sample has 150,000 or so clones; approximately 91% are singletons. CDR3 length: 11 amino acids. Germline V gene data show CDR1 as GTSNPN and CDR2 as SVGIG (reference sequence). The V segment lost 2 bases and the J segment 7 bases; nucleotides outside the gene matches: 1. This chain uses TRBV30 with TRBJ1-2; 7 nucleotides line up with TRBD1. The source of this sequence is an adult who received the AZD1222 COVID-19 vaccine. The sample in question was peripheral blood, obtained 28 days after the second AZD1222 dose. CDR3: CAWSRQGGYTF. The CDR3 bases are TGTGCCTGGAGTAGACAGGGTGGCTACACCTTC.